This record looks at one TCR beta chain sequence and its context. This clonotype was detected only a few times. It has no known antigen specificity. No much larger clone exists at a distance of one base, and base qualities are not known. The data stem from a study of T-cell memory formation after mild COVID-19 (dated by TCRdb to the early 2020s). Describing the broader study: Most TCR sequence clusters were specific to one of the two donors. Two young, previously healthy adult volunteers made up the cohort, one male and one female. In a couple of donors, T-cell clones that expanded and contracted after mild COVID-19 were tracked by sequencing TCRalpha and TCRbeta repertoires over time. Results the study describes overall, beyond this receptor: Contracting CD4+ clones were found mainly in CM and EM memory subsets, while CD8+ clones were enriched in EMRA. Clones contracting from day 15 to 85 had balanced CD4/CD8 phenotypes, while a second wave expanding from day 15 to 37 was biased towards CD4+. Whether the second-wave clones peaking on day 37 were SARS-CoV-2 specific was not confirmed. The study included only a couple of mild cases, and larger cohorts that include severe cases with pre-infection samples were judged to be necessary. The detection of some responding clones in pre-infection memory suggests that pre-existing cross-reactive memory T cells joined the SARS-CoV-2 response.

Ficoll-Paque density gradient centrifugation was the method used to isolate PBMCs. The data were produced on an Illumina NovaSeq 6000. TCRalpha and TCRbeta cDNA libraries were constructed by 5'RACE with constant-segment primers, with sample barcodes and unique molecular identifiers being introduced. RNA was extracted from every sample with Trizol reagent. Libraries were amplified in two PCR steps, with a second sample barcode and Illumina TruSeq adapters added in the second step. The libraries were sequenced on an Illumina NovaSeq using 2 x 150 bp paired-end reads. As for the authors' bioinformatics: Reads were demultiplexed and collapsed into UMI-guided consensus sequences with migec v1.2.7. Using mixcr v2.1.11, UMI consensuses were aligned to TRA and TRB V and J templates and then assembled into clonotypes. Expanded or contracted clonotypes were those called significant by both edgeR and NoisET, with noise models trained on biological replicates. For edgeR calls, a false discovery rate-adjusted p below 0.01 and a log2 fold-change threshold of 1 were applied. As an exploratory analysis of dynamics, max-normalized trajectories of the 1000 most abundant clonotypes were examined by PCA with hierarchical clustering. Each responding clone was given a CD4 or CD8 phenotype based on the CD4+ and CD8+ repertoires, which had been sequenced separately. The public reads were reprocessed in TCRdb via fastp at Q25 and MiXCR, keeping in-frame beta chains. Duplicate CDR3 protein sequences are folded into a single record with the most common DNA and genes. The V and J calls, along with clone size, are taken from TCRdb and not from the paper's own processing. For this sample there are about 500,000 distinct CDR3 sequences; about 20% appear just once. Under 15% of the sample comes from the top ten.

The sequence was collected from an adult woman who had mild COVID-19 (a few samples of this study predate the infection). The sample titles of this study are shuffled in the database, so cell type and time point are left out; the donor was told from shared clones. Sequenced sample: PBMCs or a T cell subset sorted from them (not recorded which).

The bases read TGTGCCAGCAGCAACAGGGTTACCCAAGAGACCCAGTACTTC. Translation gives CASSNRVTQETQYF. The chain was built from TRBV12-3 or TRBV12-4 and TRBJ2-5; TRBD1 is a possible D gene, resting on 6 matching bases. Trimming at the junction amounts to 6 bases on V and 1 base on J, and the germline ends lie 12 bases apart. The CDR3 goes from the cysteine to the phenylalanine over 14 residues. Only the CDR3 portion is preserved as DNA: 42 bases, with reading frame beginning at the first base.